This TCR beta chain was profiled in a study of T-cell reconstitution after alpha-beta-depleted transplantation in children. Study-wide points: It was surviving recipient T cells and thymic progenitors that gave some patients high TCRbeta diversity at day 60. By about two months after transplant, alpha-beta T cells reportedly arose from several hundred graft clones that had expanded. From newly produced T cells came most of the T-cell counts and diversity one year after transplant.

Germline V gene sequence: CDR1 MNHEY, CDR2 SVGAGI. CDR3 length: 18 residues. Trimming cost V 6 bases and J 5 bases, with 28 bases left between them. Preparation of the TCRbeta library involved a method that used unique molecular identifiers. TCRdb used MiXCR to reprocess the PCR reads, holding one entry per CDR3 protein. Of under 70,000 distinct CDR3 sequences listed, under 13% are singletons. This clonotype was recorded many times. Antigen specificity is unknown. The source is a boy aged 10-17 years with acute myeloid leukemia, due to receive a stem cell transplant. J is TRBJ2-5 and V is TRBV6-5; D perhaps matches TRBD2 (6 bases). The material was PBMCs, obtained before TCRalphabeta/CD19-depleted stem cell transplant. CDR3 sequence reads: CASSRGMGVSTAIETQYF. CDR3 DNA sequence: TGTGCCAGCAGCCGGGGGATGGGGGTGTCCACAGCGATTGAGACCCAGTACTTC.